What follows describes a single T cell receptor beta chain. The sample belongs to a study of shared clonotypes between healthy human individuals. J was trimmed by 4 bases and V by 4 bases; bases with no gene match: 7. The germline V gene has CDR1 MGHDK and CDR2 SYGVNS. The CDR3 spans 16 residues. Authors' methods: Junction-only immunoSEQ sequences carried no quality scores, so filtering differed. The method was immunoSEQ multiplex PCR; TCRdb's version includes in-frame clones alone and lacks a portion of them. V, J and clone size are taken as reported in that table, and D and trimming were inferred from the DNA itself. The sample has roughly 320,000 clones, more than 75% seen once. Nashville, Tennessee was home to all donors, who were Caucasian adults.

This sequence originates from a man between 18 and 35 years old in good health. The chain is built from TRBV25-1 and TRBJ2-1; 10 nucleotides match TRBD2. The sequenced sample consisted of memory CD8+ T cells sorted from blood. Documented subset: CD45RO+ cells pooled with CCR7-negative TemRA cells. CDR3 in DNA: TGTGCCAGCAGTGCCTCCGGGACTAGCGCTTACAATGAGCAGTTCTTC. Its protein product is CASSASGTSAYNEQFF. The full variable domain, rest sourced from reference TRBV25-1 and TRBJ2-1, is EADIYQTPRYLVIGTGKKITLECSQTMGHDKMYWYQQDPGMELHLIHYSYGVNSTEKGDLSSESTVSRIRTEHFPLTLESARPSHTSQYLCASSASGTSAYNEQFFGPGTRLTVL.